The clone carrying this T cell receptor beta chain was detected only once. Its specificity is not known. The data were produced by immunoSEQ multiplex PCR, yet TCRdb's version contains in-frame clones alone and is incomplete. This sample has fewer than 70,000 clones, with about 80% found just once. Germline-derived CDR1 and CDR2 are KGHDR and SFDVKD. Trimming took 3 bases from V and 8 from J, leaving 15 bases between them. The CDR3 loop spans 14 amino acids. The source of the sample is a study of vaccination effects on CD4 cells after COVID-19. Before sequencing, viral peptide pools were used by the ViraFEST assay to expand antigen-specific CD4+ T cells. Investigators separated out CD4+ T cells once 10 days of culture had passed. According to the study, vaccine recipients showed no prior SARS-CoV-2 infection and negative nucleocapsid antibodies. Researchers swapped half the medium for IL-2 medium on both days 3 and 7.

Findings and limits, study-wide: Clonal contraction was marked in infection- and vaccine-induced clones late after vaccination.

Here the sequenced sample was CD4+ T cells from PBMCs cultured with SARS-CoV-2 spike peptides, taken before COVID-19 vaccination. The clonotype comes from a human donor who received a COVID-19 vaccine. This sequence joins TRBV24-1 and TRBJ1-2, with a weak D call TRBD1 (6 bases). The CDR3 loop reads CATSDPPGGGGYTF. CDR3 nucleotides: TGTGCCACCAGTGATCCCCCGGGGGGGGGCGGCTACACCTTC.